The entry below describes one T cell receptor beta chain. Its antigen is not identified. These data are taken from a study of T cell repertoires in cytomegalovirus infection. Study summary: The authors used CMV epitopes that were HLA-C-restricted (recently identified) and HLA-B-restricted (well studied). It can be stated that public TCR beta signatures indicated CMV infection as well as a matching HLA type. General study results and limits: Carriers of CMV plus the relevant HLA were identified by cumulative public TCR beta family frequency. The ex vivo response was dominated by HLA-C-restricted CMV-specific TCR beta clonotypes.

Between the trimmed V and J ends, which lost 0 bases and 1 base, there was a span of 3 bases. The CDR3 runs 13 residues. Germline CDR1 and CDR2: LGHNA and YNFKEQ. One entry per CDR3 protein results from TCRdb running MiXCR on the reads. The table shows roughly 180,000 distinct CDR3 sequences, with less than 25% occurring only once. The source is a human donor in good health (CMV status not recorded). Some clones in this sample may be carry-over from other donors' samples. The chain links TRBV4-2 to TRBJ2-5; no clear D gene. The input for sequencing was CD8+ T cells from cultured PBMCs, taken from culture after CMV antigen stimulation. The CDR3: CASSQDIQETQYF. The CDR3, as DNA: TGTGCCAGCAGCCAAGACATCCAAGAGACCCAGTACTTC.